These T cell receptor beta chains were read from a single sample in a study of cytomegalovirus exposure and HLA in healthy donors. This table comes from immunoSEQ multiplex PCR, and its TCRdb copy is limited to in-frame clones, with some not included. The sample includes approximately 170,000 clones, 70% to 80% seen only once; the top ten take about 1.9%. The sample taken for sequencing was PBMCs. Source of these receptors: a woman between 25 and 40 years old in good health and CMV-seropositive. Each CDR3 is given with its conserved first and last residue.

j_call	v_call	cdr3_aa
TRBJ2-1	TRBV30	CAWIKTTGKGVREQFF
TRBJ1-2	TRBV5-8	CASSLDRTYGYTF
TRBJ2-1	TRBV5-1	CASSLGAPGYWSGEQFF
TRBJ1-4	TRBV15	CATSSVVTGMNEKLFF
TRBJ2-1	TRBV5-1	CASSPRGGLGNNEQFF
TRBJ2-4	TRBV5-1	CASSSTPGGGGDIQYF
TRBJ2-2	TRBV4-3	CASSQVSGTGELFF
TRBJ1-2	TRBV7-9	CASSTEQGDYGYTF
TRBJ1-4	TRBV7-2	CASSLTGQENEKLFF
TRBJ2-1	TRBV7-9	CASSGSRDSGSEQFF
TRBJ2-7	TRBV4-3	CASSQGGGYEQYF
TRBJ2-7	TRBV7-2	CASSFLEPGLVSEQYF
TRBJ1-5	TRBV10-3	CAIRETGPNQPQHF
TRBJ1-5	TRBV9	CASSVSPEQPQHF
TRBJ2-6	TRBV9	CASSGGTSGRSGANVLTF
TRBJ1-4	TRBV9	CASSEDRGREKLFF
TRBJ2-1	TRBV9	CASSVVPLGDNEQFF
TRBJ2-5	TRBV4-3	CASSLAHKETQYF
TRBJ1-1	TRBV10-3	CAIRAGTGKILNTEAFF
TRBJ1-2	TRBV5-4	CASSLVEGGEGYTF
TRBJ2-3	TRBV4-2	CASNKWGGPGTDTQYF
TRBJ1-2	TRBV18	CASSPLLGEHGYTF
TRBJ2-2	TRBV19	CASSTHRGSPAYNTGELFF
TRBJ2-7	TRBV19	CASSMGTSGTYEQYF
TRBJ2-7	TRBV28	CASSPWGWGQTYEQYF
TRBJ2-1	TRBV9	CASSVAFTVGAGAYNEQFF
TRBJ2-7	TRBV7-6	CASSPASGGSYEQYF
TRBJ2-3	TRBV9	CASSVGDDTQYF
TRBJ1-1	TRBV6-5	CASSNWGENTEAFF
TRBJ1-5	TRBV6-1	CASSARGGQAWPQHF
TRBJ1-1	TRBV4-1	CASSPKMVQGRKAFF
TRBJ1-3	TRBV7-9	CAITPVAGNTIYF
TRBJ2-7	TRBV7-9	CASSLSSGRVHEQYF
TRBJ1-6	TRBV7-2	CASSLEEFSPLHF
TRBJ1-1	TRBV6-1	CASRETGYTEAFF
TRBJ1-2	TRBV20-1	CSASIGDGYTF
TRBJ1-6	TRBV6-5	CAAGPESYSPLHF
TRBJ2-7	TRBV9	CASSPADSYEQYF